This T cell receptor (beta chain) comes out of a study of blood T cell repertoires in COVID-19. Study-level information: Acute and convalescent COVID-19 specimens originated in the United States, Italy and Spain. T cells, B-cell-depleted T cells, or PBMCs supplied cDNA or gDNA.

CDR3 length: 15 amino acids. Trimming at V came to 3 bases and at J to 1 base, leaving 2 bases not matched to a gene. From germline, CDR1 is KGHDR and CDR2 SFDVKD. To note about this clone: Other nucleotide sequences from this sample produce the same CDR3.

How the authors handled the data: Amplification from reference gene primers served as the basis for estimated nucleated cell counts. Data came from immunoSEQ multiplex PCR; TCRdb stores just in-frame clones and leaves some out. Clone size and the V and J calls come from that table; the DNA yielded D and trimming. The sample shows about 190,000 clones, about 89% of them seen only once. The chain joins TRBV24-1 to TRBJ2-7; 10 bases match TRBD1. Material for sequencing was peripheral blood. The sequence was collected from a man in his forties with acute or convalescent COVID-19. This CDR3 is CATSDPGQGSYEQYF. CDR3 in DNA: TGTGCCACCAGTGATCCGGGACAGGGGTCCTACGAGCAGTACTTC.